This TCR beta chain was captured in a study of neurological immune-mediated disorders. Findings and limits, study-wide: Across subjects, no CDR3 amino acid sequence appeared in expanded clones of more than one subject, a finding that suggested private repertoires in all groups.

The germline gives CDR1 SGHRS, CDR2 YFSETQ. Trimming removed 5 bases at V and 3 bases at J, with 23 bases between. The CDR3 totals 18 residues. MiXCR, run by TCRdb on the 5' RACE reads, gives a single entry per CDR3 protein. This repertoire shows 75,000 to 85,000 distinct CDR3 sequences, 17% found once; its top ten account for 15%. This clonotype was counted many times. What it binds is not known. This TCR came from a woman aged 40 to 50 in good health. V and J are TRBV5-1 and TRBJ2-2, with D maybe TRBD2 (7 bases). Sequenced: PBMCs. CDR3: CASSQRPARGGDTGELFF. In nucleotides, the CDR3 is TGCGCCAGCAGTCAGCGCCCAGCGAGGGGGGGAGACACCGGGGAGCTGTTTTTT.